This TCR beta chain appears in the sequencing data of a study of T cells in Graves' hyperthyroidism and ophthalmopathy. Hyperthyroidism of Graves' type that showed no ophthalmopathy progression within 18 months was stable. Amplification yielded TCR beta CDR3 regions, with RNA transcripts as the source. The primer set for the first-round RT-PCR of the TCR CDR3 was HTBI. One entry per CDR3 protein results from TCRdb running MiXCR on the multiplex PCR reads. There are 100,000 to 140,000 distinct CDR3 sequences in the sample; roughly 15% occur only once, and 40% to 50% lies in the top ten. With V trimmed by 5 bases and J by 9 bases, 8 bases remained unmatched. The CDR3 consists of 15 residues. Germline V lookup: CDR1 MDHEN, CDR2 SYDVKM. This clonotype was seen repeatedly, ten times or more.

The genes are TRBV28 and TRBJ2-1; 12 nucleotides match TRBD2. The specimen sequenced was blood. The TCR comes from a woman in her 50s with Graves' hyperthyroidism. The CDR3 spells CASSLWTSGNVEQFF. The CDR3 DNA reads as TGTGCCAGCAGTCTGTGGACTAGCGGGAACGTTGAGCAGTTCTTC.